This TCR beta chain comes out of a study of T cells in severe cutaneous drug reactions. The iRepertoire multiplex PCR system with TCR subtype-specific primers built both bulk and single-cell libraries. TCRdb reprocessed the multiplex PCR reads, with one entry per CDR3 protein and no DNA. In all, the sample yields about 10,000 distinct CDR3 sequences. The patients sequenced had a carbamazepine-induced Stevens-Johnson syndrome or toxic epidermal necrolysis reaction. This clonotype is classed as medium-sized by frequency. This receptor was identified in a human donor with Stevens-Johnson syndrome, a severe cutaneous drug reaction. Sequenced material: cells from a skin blister.

CDR3 amino acids: CSARQGARTQNTEAFF. The rearrangement uses TRBV20-1 and TRBJ1-1; without DNA, the TCRdb call of TRBD1 cannot be checked. The length of the CDR3 is 16 residues. Germline V gene data show CDR1 as DFQATT and CDR2 as SNEGSKA (reference sequence).